The rows below give T cell receptor beta chains drawn from one sample of a study of shared clonotypes between healthy human individuals. TCRdb's copy holds only in-frame clones and misses some; the assay was immunoSEQ multiplex PCR. In the table there are millions of clones, roughly 95% of which are singletons. The sample consisted of naive CD4+ T cells sorted from blood. The receptors shown here come from a man aged 18 to 30 in good health. CDR3s include the opening cysteine and the closing phenylalanine or tryptophan. Fields, in order: CDR3 protein, CDR3 DNA, clone size, J gene, D gene, V gene. D genes are given only for firm matches. A row's size may be missing; if present it is once, few, many or a size class.

CDR3aa: CASSRTKTTGKSSYEQYF
CDR3nt: TGTGCCAGCAGCCGAACAAAAACCACAGGAAAAAGCTCCTACGAGCAGTACTTC
abundance: NA
j_gene: TRBJ2-7
d_gene: NA
v_gene: TRBV7-9

CDR3aa: CASSLAELVQETQYF
CDR3nt: TGCGCCAGCAGCTTGGCCGAGCTAGTACAAGAGACCCAGTACTTC
abundance: NA
j_gene: TRBJ2-5
d_gene: NA
v_gene: TRBV5-1

CDR3aa: CSVNPGLAGEGEQYF
CDR3nt: TGCAGCGTTAACCCCGGACTAGCGGGAGAAGGGGAGCAGTACTTC
abundance: NA
j_gene: TRBJ2-7
d_gene: TRBD2
v_gene: TRBV29-1

CDR3aa: CASTDPNTEAFF
CDR3nt: TGTGCCAGCACGGACCCGAACACTGAAGCTTTCTTT
abundance: NA
j_gene: TRBJ1-1
d_gene: NA
v_gene: TRBV6-5

CDR3aa: CASSPRTSAYNEQFF
CDR3nt: TGTGCCAGCAGTCCCCGGACTAGTGCTTACAATGAGCAGTTCTTC
abundance: NA
j_gene: TRBJ2-1
d_gene: TRBD2
v_gene: TRBV6-5

CDR3aa: CASSEFLEFYGYTF
CDR3nt: TGTGCCAGCAGTGAATTTCTGGAATTCTATGGCTACACCTTC
abundance: NA
j_gene: TRBJ1-2
d_gene: NA
v_gene: TRBV2

CDR3aa: CASSIRLAGITGELFF
CDR3nt: TGTGCCAGTAGTATAAGACTAGCGGGAATCACCGGGGAGCTGTTTTTT
abundance: NA
j_gene: TRBJ2-2
d_gene: TRBD2
v_gene: TRBV19

CDR3aa: CASRHPGQSTEAFF
CDR3nt: TGTGCCAGCCGACATCCGGGACAGAGTACTGAAGCTTTCTTT
abundance: NA
j_gene: TRBJ1-1
d_gene: TRBD1
v_gene: TRBV6-1

CDR3aa: CASSYDSGQAETQYF
CDR3nt: TGTGCCAGCAGTTACGATTCGGGGCAGGCAGAGACCCAGTACTTC
abundance: once
j_gene: TRBJ2-5
d_gene: NA
v_gene: TRBV6-5

CDR3aa: CASSHSPGQGLKSTEAFF
CDR3nt: TGCGCCAGCAGTCATTCCCCGGGACAGGGTCTAAAGAGCACTGAAGCTTTCTTT
abundance: NA
j_gene: TRBJ1-1
d_gene: TRBD1
v_gene: TRBV4-1

CDR3aa: CASSQARDRSNSPLHF
CDR3nt: TGTGCCAGCAGCCAAGCCCGGGACAGGAGCAATTCACCCCTCCACTTT
abundance: NA
j_gene: TRBJ1-6
d_gene: TRBD1
v_gene: TRBV14

CDR3aa: CASSEPQHGVWETQYF
CDR3nt: TGTGCCAGCAGTGAGCCCCAACATGGGGTATGGGAGACCCAGTACTTC
abundance: NA
j_gene: TRBJ2-5
d_gene: NA
v_gene: TRBV25-1

CDR3aa: CASSYSRQGYGYTF
CDR3nt: TGTGCCAGCAGTTACTCTCGGCAGGGCTATGGCTACACCTTC
abundance: NA
j_gene: TRBJ1-2
d_gene: NA
v_gene: TRBV6-5

CDR3aa: CASSLGYGQETQYF
CDR3nt: TGCGCCAGCAGCTTGGGGTATGGCCAAGAGACCCAGTACTTC
abundance: once
j_gene: TRBJ2-5
d_gene: NA
v_gene: TRBV5-1

CDR3aa: CASTGQTGTALHF
CDR3nt: TGTGCCAGCACCGGACAGACGGGAACGGCCCTCCACTTT
abundance: few
j_gene: TRBJ1-6
d_gene: NA
v_gene: TRBV2

CDR3aa: CASSHLGDEQFF
CDR3nt: TGTGCCAGCAGCCACCTCGGGGATGAGCAGTTCTTC
abundance: NA
j_gene: TRBJ2-1
d_gene: NA
v_gene: TRBV27

CDR3aa: CASSFASGNQETQYF
CDR3nt: TGTGCCAGCAGCTTCGCTAGCGGGAACCAAGAGACCCAGTACTTC
abundance: NA
j_gene: TRBJ2-5
d_gene: TRBD2
v_gene: TRBV7-9

CDR3aa: CASSLEAWGQGGEAFF
CDR3nt: TGTGCCAGCAGCTTAGAGGCTTGGGGACAGGGAGGTGAAGCTTTCTTT
abundance: NA
j_gene: TRBJ1-1
d_gene: TRBD1
v_gene: TRBV7-9

CDR3aa: CASTWGLALADTQYF
CDR3nt: TGTGCCAGCACCTGGGGGCTAGCGCTTGCAGATACGCAGTATTTT
abundance: NA
j_gene: TRBJ2-3
d_gene: NA
v_gene: TRBV6-1